This TCR beta chain was documented in a study of blood T cells in healthy people across ages (dated by TCRdb to between 2014 and 2017). About the full investigation: Template switching captured roughly one uniquely barcoded TCR beta cDNA molecule per two T cells in model experiments. To track age-related changes in TCR beta repertoire diversity, the study relied on deep sequencing normalized with unique cDNA molecular identifiers. The donors were split into four age groups: young (average about 15 years), middle-aged (39), aged (around 67) and long-lived (roughly 77). Donors of different ages were randomly distributed across sequencing lanes to avoid experimental bias. Two additional independent replicas of 1 million unique cDNA reads from the same blood draw were analyzed for two donors (one aged 18 to 30 and one aged 80 or older). Results and caveats for the whole study, not just this receptor: Compared with the aged group, the long-lived group had more naive CD4+ T cells, fewer expanded clones and increased TCR diversity, suggesting age selection. Observed TCR beta diversity per million T cells fell roughly linearly with age, and a significant reduction was already apparent by age roughly 40. Estimates of total diversity from one million sequenced T cells were regarded as lower bounds and underestimates. The percentage of naive T cells measured by flow cytometry correlated strongly with observed TCR beta diversity. Since profiling was done on bulk unsorted PBMCs, naive and antigen-experienced compartments could not be conclusively compared. Donor CMV infection status was unknown, potentially confounding age-related changes in expanded clonotypes.

Libraries were constructed by 5' RACE. The second PCR ran for roughly 6 to 11 cycles and used a J-beta primer mix along with a sample-barcoded 5' primer. A template-switch 5' adaptor carrying 12 random nucleotides introduced a unique molecular identifier onto each TCR beta cDNA molecule. Each sample yielded at least 2.5 million CDR3-containing paired-end reads. All of the RNA was converted into first-strand cDNA using the Mint cDNA synthesis kit, with a TRBC-specific oligonucleotide serving as the primer. Following uracil-DNA glycosylase treatment, all cDNA underwent a first 18-cycle PCR with the universal primers M1SS and BC2_uni_R. In the authors' own workflow: Each sample was normalized by randomly selecting 1 million high-quality reads, each carrying a distinct molecular identifier. Instead of being binned into consensus sequences, reads that shared molecular identifiers were thrown out. MiTCR, set to a Q25 quality threshold and the strictest error-elimination algorithm, was used for CDR3 identification, clonotype clustering and error correction. A nonparametric unseen species model with Euler transformation was used to estimate lower-bound total TCR beta diversity. The raw public data were reprocessed by TCRdb itself: fastp quality trimming at Q25, MiXCR clonotype calling, in-frame beta chains only. All rows with the same CDR3 protein become a single entry with the most common DNA and genes. The V and J calls follow TCRdb's processing rather than the paper's. In this sample the table shows 1.8 million or so distinct CDR3 sequences, about two fifths of which occur a single time. Roughly 23% of the sample goes to the ten largest clones.

V is pruned by 10 bases and J by 9 bases, leaving 8 bases of the junction without a gene match. CDR1 and CDR2, per the germline V gene, are ENHRY and SYGVKD. The CDR3 measures 12 amino acids from cysteine to phenylalanine. This entry keeps only the CDR3 DNA: 36 bases, framed from base 1. The roughly 37 donors, aged roughly 6 to 100 years, were systemically healthy Caucasian individuals from Russia. Each donor gave ten milliliters of peripheral blood, drawn into EDTA-treated Vacutainer tubes. Ficoll-Paque density-gradient centrifugation was used to isolate PBMCs, with at least 6 million obtained per sample. Total RNA, at least 6 micrograms per sample, was extracted from PBMCs with Trizol reagent. For every donor, an aliquot of PBMCs went through flow cytometry to measure the percentages of naive CD45RAhigh/CD27high T cells. This clonotype was recorded a few times. Which antigen it targets is not known. Nothing much larger sits one base from this clone, and base qualities are not available.

The source is a human donor in good health. The chain couples TRBV10-3 to TRBJ2-1, with 8 central nucleotides matching TRBD2. The sample consisted of blood. In nucleotides, the sequence is TGTGCCACCTCGGGAAGCGGGGGTGAGCAGTTCTTC. Its amino acids are CATSGSGGEQFF.